This record looks at one TCR beta chain sequence and its context. Its antigen is still unknown. The sample originates from a study of CD8 T cells in Susac syndrome. Study-level findings and limits: As the study acknowledged, the number of individuals in its TCR sequencing and HLA analysis was relatively small.

Roughly 0.45 to 1 ug RNA was reverse transcribed with random hexamers. Across 54 Vbeta and 13 Jbeta, TCR beta CDR3 was amplified with immunoSEQ multiplex PCR. TCRdb independently ran MiXCR on the immunoSEQ multiplex PCR reads; one entry per CDR3 protein. The data show 150,000 to 160,000 distinct CDR3 sequences, with approximately 94% seen just once and about 0.21% held by the top ten. TCR beta from blood CD8+ and CD4+ T cells was sequenced. FACS enriched CD8+ TEMRA cells, while bulk CD8+ and CD4+ were negatively isolated. Sequences were obtained from CD8+ T cells from PBMCs. The clonotype comes from a human donor with multiple sclerosis.

As DNA, the CDR3 is TGCAGTGCTAGCCCTAGAGGTTGGGATTCACCCCTCCACTTT. It translates to CSASPRGWDSPLHF. The chain has TRBV20-1 and TRBJ1-6; D gene unclear. V shed 3 bases and J shed 8 bases, with 14 bases lying between them. The CDR3 length is 14 residues. From germline, CDR1 is DFQATT and CDR2 SNEGSKA (reference sequence).